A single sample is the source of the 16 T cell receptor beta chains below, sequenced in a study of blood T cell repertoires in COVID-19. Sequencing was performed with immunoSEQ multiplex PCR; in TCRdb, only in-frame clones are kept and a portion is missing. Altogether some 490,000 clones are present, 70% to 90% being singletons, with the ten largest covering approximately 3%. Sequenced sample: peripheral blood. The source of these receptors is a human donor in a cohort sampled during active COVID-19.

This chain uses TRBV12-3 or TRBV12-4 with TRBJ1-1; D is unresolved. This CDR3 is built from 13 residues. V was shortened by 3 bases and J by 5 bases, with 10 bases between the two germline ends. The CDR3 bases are TGTGCCAGCAGTTTGGAGGGCAAGACTGAAGCTTTCTTT. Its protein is CASSLEGKTEAFF.

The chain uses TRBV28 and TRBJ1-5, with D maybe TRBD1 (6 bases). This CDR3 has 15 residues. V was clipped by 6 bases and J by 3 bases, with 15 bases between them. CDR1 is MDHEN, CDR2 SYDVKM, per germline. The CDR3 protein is CASRNNRDNNQPQHF. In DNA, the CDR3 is TGTGCCAGCAGGAATAACCGGGACAACAATCAGCCCCAGCATTTT.

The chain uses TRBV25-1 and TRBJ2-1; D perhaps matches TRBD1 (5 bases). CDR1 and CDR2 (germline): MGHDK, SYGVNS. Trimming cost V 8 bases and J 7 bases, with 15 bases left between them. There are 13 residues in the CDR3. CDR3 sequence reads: CASQAQARNEQFF. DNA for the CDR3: TGTGCCAGCCAGGCACAGGCGAGGAATGAGCAGTTCTTC.

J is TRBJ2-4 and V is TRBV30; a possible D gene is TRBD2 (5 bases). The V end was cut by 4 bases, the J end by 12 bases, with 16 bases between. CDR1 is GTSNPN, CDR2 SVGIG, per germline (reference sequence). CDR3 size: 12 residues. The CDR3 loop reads CAWTHSRGDQYF. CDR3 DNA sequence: TGTGCCTGGACCCATTCTCGGGGTGATCAGTACTTC.

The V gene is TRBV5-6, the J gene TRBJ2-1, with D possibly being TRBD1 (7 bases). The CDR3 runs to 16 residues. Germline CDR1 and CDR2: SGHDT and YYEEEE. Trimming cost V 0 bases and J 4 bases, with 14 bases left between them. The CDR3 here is CASSLESGGSYNEQFF. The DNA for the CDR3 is TGTGCCAGCAGCTTGGAGTCAGGGGGGAGTTACAATGAGCAGTTCTTC.

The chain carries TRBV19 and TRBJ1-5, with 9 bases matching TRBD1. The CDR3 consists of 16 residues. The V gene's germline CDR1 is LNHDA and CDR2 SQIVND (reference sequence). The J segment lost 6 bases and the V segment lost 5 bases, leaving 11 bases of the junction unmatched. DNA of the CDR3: TGTGCCAGTAGTGTCCGGGACAGGGAAAATTTTCAGCCCCAGCATTTT. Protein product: CASSVRDRENFQPQHF.

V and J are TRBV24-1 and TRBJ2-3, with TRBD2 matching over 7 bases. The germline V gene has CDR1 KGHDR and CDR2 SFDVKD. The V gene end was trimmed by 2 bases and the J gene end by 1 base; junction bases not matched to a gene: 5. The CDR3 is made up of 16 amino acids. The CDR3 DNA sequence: TGTGCCACCAGTGATTCGGGCGGGAGCCGCACAGATACGCAGTATTTT. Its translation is CATSDSGGSRTDTQYF.

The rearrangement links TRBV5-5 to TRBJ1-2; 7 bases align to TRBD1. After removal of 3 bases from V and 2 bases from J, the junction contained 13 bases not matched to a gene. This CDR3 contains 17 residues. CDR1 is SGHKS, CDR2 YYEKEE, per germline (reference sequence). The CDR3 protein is CASSYLISDRENYGYTF. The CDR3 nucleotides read TGTGCCAGCAGCTACTTAATATCTGACAGGGAGAACTATGGCTACACCTTC.

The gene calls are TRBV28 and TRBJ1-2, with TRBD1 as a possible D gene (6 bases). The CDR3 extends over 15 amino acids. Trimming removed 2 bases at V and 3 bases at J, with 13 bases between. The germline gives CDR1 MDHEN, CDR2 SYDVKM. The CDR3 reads CASSLPGTPYYGYTF. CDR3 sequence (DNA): TGTGCCAGCAGTTTACCCGGGACACCTTACTATGGCTACACCTTC.

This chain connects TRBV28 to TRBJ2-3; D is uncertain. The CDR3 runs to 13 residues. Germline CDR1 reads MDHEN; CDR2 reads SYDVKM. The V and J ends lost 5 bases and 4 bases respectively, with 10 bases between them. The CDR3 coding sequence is TGTGCCAGCAGTCCTACAGTGGCAGATACGCAGTATTTT. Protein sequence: CASSPTVADTQYF. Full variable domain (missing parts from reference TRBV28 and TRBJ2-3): DVKVTQSSRYLVKRTGEKVFLECVQDMDHENMFWYRQDPGLGLRLIYFSYDVKMKEKGDIPEGYSVSREKKERFSLILESASTNQTSMYLCASSPTVADTQYFGPGTRLTVL.

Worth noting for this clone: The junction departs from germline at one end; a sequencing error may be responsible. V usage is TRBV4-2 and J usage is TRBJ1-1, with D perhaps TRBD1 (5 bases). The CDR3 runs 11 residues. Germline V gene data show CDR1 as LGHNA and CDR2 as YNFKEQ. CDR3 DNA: TGTGCCAGCAGCCAAGAGAAGAAACAGGCTTTT. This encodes CASSQEKKQAF.

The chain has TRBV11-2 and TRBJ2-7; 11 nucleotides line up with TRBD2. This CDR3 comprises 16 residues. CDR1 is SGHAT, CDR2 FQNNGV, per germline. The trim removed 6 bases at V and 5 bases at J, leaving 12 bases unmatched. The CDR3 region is CASRGTSGDPKNEQYF. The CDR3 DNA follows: TGTGCCAGCAGGGGGACTAGCGGAGACCCAAAGAACGAGCAGTACTTC.

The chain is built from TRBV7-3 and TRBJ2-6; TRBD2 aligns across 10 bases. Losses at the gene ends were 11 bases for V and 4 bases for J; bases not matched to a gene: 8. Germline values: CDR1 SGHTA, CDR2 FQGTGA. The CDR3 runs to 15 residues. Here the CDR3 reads CASASGSSGANVLTF. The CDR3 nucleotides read TGTGCCTCGGCTAGCGGGAGCTCCGGGGCCAACGTCCTGACTTTC. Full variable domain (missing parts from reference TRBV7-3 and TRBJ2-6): GAGVSQTPSNKVTEKGKYVELRCDPISGHTALYWYRQSLGQGPEFLIYFQGTGAADDSGLPNDRFFAVRPEGSVSTLKIQRTERGDSAVYLCASASGSSGANVLTFGAGSRLTVL.

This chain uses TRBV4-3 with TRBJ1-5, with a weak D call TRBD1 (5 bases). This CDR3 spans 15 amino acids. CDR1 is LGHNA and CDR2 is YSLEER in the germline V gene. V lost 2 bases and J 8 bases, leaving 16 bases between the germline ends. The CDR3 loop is CASSQFLDTMEPQHF. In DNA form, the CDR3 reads TGCGCCAGCAGCCAATTCCTGGACACTATGGAGCCCCAGCATTTT.

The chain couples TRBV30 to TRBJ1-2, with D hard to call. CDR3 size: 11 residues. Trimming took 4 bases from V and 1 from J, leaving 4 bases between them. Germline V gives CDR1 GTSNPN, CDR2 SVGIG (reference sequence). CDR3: CAWIVNYGYTF. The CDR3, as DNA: TGTGCCTGGATCGTTAACTATGGCTACACCTTC. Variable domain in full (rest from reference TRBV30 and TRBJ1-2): SQTIHQWPATLVQPVGSPLSLECTVEGTSNPNLYWYRQAAGRGLQLLFYSVGIGQISSEVPQNLSASRPQDRQFILSSKKLLLSDSGFYLCAWIVNYGYTFGSGTRLTVV.

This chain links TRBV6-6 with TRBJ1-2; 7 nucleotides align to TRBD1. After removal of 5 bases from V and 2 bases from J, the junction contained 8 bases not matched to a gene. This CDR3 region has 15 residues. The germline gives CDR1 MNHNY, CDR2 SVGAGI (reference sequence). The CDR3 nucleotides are TGTGCCAGCAGTCGTGGACAGGCCCCCAACTATGGCTACACCTTC. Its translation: CASSRGQAPNYGYTF.